The present T cell receptor (delta chain) was sequenced within a study of human gamma delta and Vdelta1 T cells. Concerning this clone: The antigen remains unidentified.

TCRdb reapplied CATT to the PCR reads. The repertoire holds over 10,000 delta-chain clones, with approximately 51% as singletons. This CDR3 is built from 23 residues. CDR1 and CDR2 (germline): TSWWSYY, QGS. V lost 2 bases and J lost 2; bases outside the gene matches: 29. Study results and caveats: Acute myeloid leukemia was reportedly broadly targeted by polyclonal Delta One T cells.

Input material: Vdelta1 gamma-delta T cells from blood grown in culture (DOT cells). This sequence joins TRDV1 and TRDJ1; 7 nucleotides match TRDD2. The clonotype comes from a human donor in good health. CDR3 sequence: CALGEGTFPTSDGVHRRTDKLIF. The DNA for the CDR3 is TGTGCTCTTGGGGAAGGAACCTTTCCTACGAGTGATGGGGTCCACAGGCGGACCGATAAACTCATCTTT.